Shown below are 26 T cell receptor beta chains from a single sample sequenced in a study of T cell responses to AZD1222 COVID-19 vaccine. The data were produced by immunoSEQ multiplex PCR, yet TCRdb's version contains in-frame clones alone and is incomplete. The data contain roughly 98,000 clones, around 90% of them singletons. The material was peripheral blood, obtained on day 0 of AZD1222 vaccination. These receptors all come from an adult in good health.

The CDR3 is CASSQDPPGSGNTIYF. The CDR3 region has the DNA TGCGCCAGCAGCCAAGACCCTCCAGGGTCTGGAAACACCATATATTTT. The chain uses TRBV4-1 and TRBJ1-3; TRBD1 is a possible D gene (5 bases). The CDR3 extends over 16 amino acids. CDR1 MGHRA and CDR2 YSYEKL come from the germline V gene. V gave up 0 bases and J gave up 1 base, with 10 bases separating them.

The rearrangement uses TRBV25-1 and TRBJ1-1; D is possibly TRBD1 (6 bases). This CDR3 is built from 12 residues. V gave up 8 bases and J gave up 0 bases, with 7 bases separating them. CDR1 is MGHDK and CDR2 is SYGVNS in the germline V gene. The CDR3 DNA reads as TGTGCCAGCGGACAGATGAACACTGAAGCTTTCTTT. It is translated as CASGQMNTEAFF.

V usage is TRBV5-5 and J usage is TRBJ1-1; unclear D gene. Germline V gene lookup returns CDR1 SGHKS and CDR2 YYEKEE (reference sequence). The CDR3 extends over 13 amino acids. V lost 0 bases and J lost 8, with 11 bases in between. CDR3 nucleotides: TGTGCCAGCAGCTTGGGGGTGGCACGGGAAGCTTTCTTT. Translated, it gives CASSLGVAREAFF.

The chain couples TRBV5-1 to TRBJ1-2; 9 nucleotides agree with TRBD1. Germline CDR1 is SGHRS and CDR2 is YFSETQ. The CDR3 has 16 amino acids. V lost 4 bases to trimming and J lost 4 bases; unmatched junction nucleotides: 11. DNA of the CDR3: TGCGCCAGCAGCCGAGACAGGGGGGAGGTTGGCTATGGCTACACCTTC. Protein sequence: CASSRDRGEVGYGYTF.

Only one count was recorded for this clone. This rearrangement joins TRBV4-1 to TRBJ2-6; D is perhaps TRBD1 (6 bases). Trimming took off 1 base at V and 1 base at J, with 14 bases between the two ends. The CDR3 extends over 18 amino acids. CDR1 MGHRA and CDR2 YSYEKL come from the germline V gene. CDR3: CASSQVRGRGSGANVLTF. The CDR3 DNA is TGCGCCAGCAGCCAAGTGAGAGGCAGGGGATCTGGGGCCAACGTCCTGACTTTC.

This chain joins TRBV5-6 and TRBJ1-2; TRBD1 is a possible D gene (5 bases). Trimming took off 0 bases at V and 2 bases at J, with 8 bases between the two ends. Germline CDR1 is SGHDT and CDR2 is YYEEEE. CDR3 length: 14 residues. The CDR3 region is CASSLDRLNYGYTF. CDR3 bases: TGTGCCAGCAGCTTGGACAGGTTGAACTATGGCTACACCTTC.

The chain is built from TRBV5-3 and TRBJ2-7; TRBD1 matches at 7 bases. TRBV5-3 is an open reading frame, and its role is uncertain. J was trimmed by 4 bases and V by 5 bases; bases with no gene match: 18. This CDR3 has 17 amino acids. The CDR3 DNA reads as TGTGCCAGAAGGCCAAGAGCTACCGGGACAGAGAATTACGAGCAGTACTTC. This codes for CARRPRATGTENYEQYF.

This clone was counted once. The chain employs TRBV30 and TRBJ1-4; the D is unclear. The V end lost 7 bases, the J end lost 3 bases, and 12 bases lay between the germline ends. The CDR3 has 13 amino acids. Per germline, CDR1 GTSNPN and CDR2 SVGIG (reference sequence). The DNA for the CDR3 is TGTGCCTACACGGACGGTTCTAATGAAAAACTGTTTTTT. Encoded protein: CAYTDGSNEKLFF.

This chain uses TRBV4-1 with TRBJ2-1; tentatively, D is TRBD1 or TRBD2 (5 bases each). The CDR3 runs to 16 residues. Per the germline V gene, CDR1 is MGHRA and CDR2 is YSYEKL. Trimming cost V 1 base and J 9 bases, with 19 bases left between them. The CDR3 DNA reads as TGCGCCAGCAGCCAAGCCCTTCGGGGCAGTCGAGGTGAGCAGTTCTTC. This codes for CASSQALRGSRGEQFF.

J is TRBJ1-5 and V is TRBV28; 10 bases align to TRBD1. The CDR3 runs 15 residues. J was trimmed by 4 bases and V by 8 bases; bases with no gene match: 8. The V gene's germline CDR1 is MDHEN and CDR2 SYDVKM. The chain's CDR3 is CASFRRGQGNQPQHF. CDR3 in DNA: TGTGCCAGCTTTCGCCGGGGACAGGGGAATCAGCCCCAGCATTTT.

The rearrangement joins TRBV30 to TRBJ2-7; maybe TRBD1 (5 bases). The ends were cut back, 8 bases at V and 0 bases at J, with 17 bases in the middle. CDR1 and CDR2 from the germline V gene are GTSNPN and SVGIG (reference sequence). The CDR3 runs to 14 residues. In nucleotides, the CDR3 is TGTGCCGGGGCGCAGGTCGCCAGCTCCTACGAGCAGTACTTC. Protein product: CAGAQVASSYEQYF.

The chain employs TRBV9 and TRBJ2-2; possible D gene TRBD1, 5 bases. CDR3 length equals 12 residues. Germline CDR1 reads SGDLS; CDR2 reads YYNGEE. Trimming shortened V by 4 bases and J by 7 bases, and 8 bases separated the two germline ends. CDR3 sequence reads: CASSQGYGELFF. CDR3 sequence (DNA): TGTGCCAGCAGCCAGGGTTACGGGGAGCTGTTTTTT.

The genes are TRBV2 and TRBJ2-3; 10 bases align to TRBD2. CDR1 and CDR2 from the germline V gene are SNHLY and FYNNEI. The CDR3 loop spans 15 amino acids. Trimming cost V 4 bases and J 4 bases; bases outside gene matches: 5. The CDR3 sequence is CASSVASGRSDTQYF. The CDR3 nucleotides read TGTGCCAGCAGTGTGGCTAGCGGGAGATCAGATACGCAGTATTTT. The whole variable domain, filled in from reference TRBV2 and TRBJ2-3, reads EPEVTQTPSHQVTQMGQEVILRCVPISNHLYFYWYRQILGQKVEFLVSFYNNEISEKSEIFDDQFSVERPDGSNFTLKIRSTKLEDSAMYFCASSVASGRSDTQYFGPGTRLTVL.

With respect to this clone: This may come from a read error, since a much larger clone is one base off. This chain joins TRBV27 and TRBJ2-1; 7 nucleotides match TRBD1. This CDR3 has 14 amino acids. Germline values: CDR1 MNHEY, CDR2 SMNVEV (reference sequence). V lost 8 bases to trimming and J lost 0 bases; unmatched junction nucleotides: 4. Here the CDR3 DNA reads TGTGCCAGCCGAGGGGGCCTCTCCTACAATGAGCAGTTCTTC. Translating gives CASRGGLSYNEQFF.

The chain has TRBV6-5 and TRBJ2-3; D is ambiguous. This CDR3 has 12 residues. Looked up from germline, CDR1 is MNHEY and CDR2 is SVGAGI. The V end lost 7 bases, the J end lost 1 base, and 6 bases lay between the germline ends. As DNA, the CDR3 is TGTGCCAGCATGGACCGCACAGATACGCAGTATTTT. The encoded protein is CASMDRTDTQYF.

This chain links TRBV19 with TRBJ1-1; D gene unclear. The V gene lost 3 bases and the J gene lost 7 bases, with 12 bases spanning the gap. The germline gives CDR1 LNHDA, CDR2 SQIVND (reference sequence). This CDR3 has 13 amino acids. CDR3 protein: CASSISTPDEAFF. CDR3 DNA: TGTGCCAGTAGTATTTCGACACCGGATGAAGCTTTCTTT.

The rearrangement uses TRBV28 and TRBJ2-3; D gene ambiguous. CDR1 MDHEN and CDR2 SYDVKM come from the germline V gene. The V end lost 5 bases, the J end lost 0 bases, and 3 bases lay between the germline ends. This CDR3 is 12 amino acids long. The CDR3 nucleotides read TGTGCCAGCAGTCCTAGCACAGATACGCAGTATTTT. The encoded protein is CASSPSTDTQYF.

Turning to this clone: The junction departs from germline at one end; a sequencing error may be responsible. The chain uses TRBV7-3 and TRBJ2-7; perhaps TRBD2 as D (6 bases). CDR3 length: 13 residues. From germline, CDR1 is SGHTA and CDR2 FQGTGA. The CDR3 loop reads CASSLTGGGEQYF. In nucleotides, the CDR3 is TGTGCCAGCAGTTTAACCGGGGGTGGCGAGCAGTACTTC.

The chain joins TRBV6-5 to TRBJ2-5, with 7 bases fitting TRBD1. This CDR3 contains 13 residues. V gave up 6 bases and J gave up 1 base; unmatched junction bases: 2. Germline CDR1 MNHEY, CDR2 SVGAGI. This chain's CDR3 is CASSGTVQETQYF. The CDR3 DNA sequence: TGTGCCAGCAGCGGGACAGTCCAAGAGACCCAGTACTTC.

This chain links TRBV7-2 with TRBJ2-2; the D gene is possibly TRBD1 (6 bases). The germline V gene has CDR1 SGHTA and CDR2 FQGNSA. V lost 5 bases and J 4 bases, leaving 14 bases between the germline ends. The CDR3 length is 15 residues. Here the CDR3 reads CASSGAGAGTGELFF. CDR3 bases: TGTGCCAGCAGCGGGGCAGGGGCAGGCACCGGGGAGCTGTTTTTT. Combining the CDR3 with reference TRBV7-2 and TRBJ2-2 gives the whole variable domain GAGVSQSPSNKVTEKGKDVELRCDPISGHTALYWYRQSLGQGLEFLIYFQGNSAPDKSGLPSDRFSAERTGGSVSTLTIQRTQQEDSAVYLCASSGAGAGTGELFFGEGSRLTVL.

DNA of the CDR3: TGTGCCAGTAGTCACCCGCGACAGGATAACTATGGCTACACCTTC. Its translation: CASSHPRQDNYGYTF. The J gene is TRBJ1-2, the V gene TRBV19, with D maybe TRBD1 (6 bases). Trimming shortened V by 5 bases and J by 1 base, and 14 bases separated the two germline ends. The CDR3 is 15 residues long. Germline V gene lookup returns CDR1 LNHDA and CDR2 SQIVND (reference sequence).

The chain uses TRBV7-6 and TRBJ2-3, with 13 bases lining up with TRBD2. This CDR3 has 16 amino acids. From germline, CDR1 is SGHVS and CDR2 FNYEAQ. Trimming cost V 4 bases and J 2 bases; bases outside gene matches: 3. The CDR3 DNA sequence: TGTGCCAGCAGCTGGGGACTAGCGGGGACCACAGATACGCAGTATTTT. Its protein is CASSWGLAGTTDTQYF.

V gene TRBV28 combines with J gene TRBJ1-5; 7 bases match TRBD1. J lost 0 bases, V lost 7 bases, and 12 bases had no gene match. The CDR3 sequence is 17 residues long. Germline CDR1 reads MDHEN; CDR2 reads SYDVKM. The CDR3 loop reads CASNGDSLLYSNQPQHF. The CDR3 DNA reads TGTGCCAGCAACGGGGACAGCCTACTTTATAGCAATCAGCCCCAGCATTTT.

This chain joins TRBV5-4 and TRBJ1-1; tentative D call: TRBD1 (6 bases). This CDR3 region has 15 residues. The V end was cut by 4 bases, the J end by 5 bases, with 18 bases between. CDR1 is SGHNT, CDR2 YYREEE, per germline (reference sequence). CDR3 region: CASSPTRGVGTEAFF. The CDR3 DNA sequence: TGTGCCAGCAGCCCAACAAGGGGGGTGGGGACTGAAGCTTTCTTT.

This clone was found a few times. This chain joins TRBV18 and TRBJ1-2, with D possibly being TRBD1 (5 bases). This CDR3 is 14 amino acids long. Germline V gene sequence: CDR1 KGHSH, CDR2 LQKENI. The V gene lost 3 bases and the J gene lost 2 bases, with 10 bases spanning the gap. The CDR3 bases are TGTGCCAGCTCACCGGGGTGGGACAACTATGGCTACACCTTC. It specifies CASSPGWDNYGYTF. Looking up the rest from reference TRBV18 and TRBJ1-2 gives the full variable domain: NAGVMQNPRHLVRRRGQEARLRCSPMKGHSHVYWYRQLPEEGLKFMVYLQKENIIDESGMPKERFSAEFPKEGPSILRIQQVVRGDSAAYFCASSPGWDNYGYTFGSGTRLTVV.

This rearrangement joins TRBV7-2 to TRBJ1-6, with D tentatively TRBD1 (6 bases). Germline loops: CDR1 SGHTA, CDR2 FQGNSA. The CDR3 loop spans 15 amino acids. V lost 6 bases, J lost 0 bases, and 9 bases lay in between. As DNA, the CDR3 is TGTGCCAGCAGGGGGACAAGCTCCTATAATTCACCCCTCCACTTT. Translated: CASRGTSSYNSPLHF.